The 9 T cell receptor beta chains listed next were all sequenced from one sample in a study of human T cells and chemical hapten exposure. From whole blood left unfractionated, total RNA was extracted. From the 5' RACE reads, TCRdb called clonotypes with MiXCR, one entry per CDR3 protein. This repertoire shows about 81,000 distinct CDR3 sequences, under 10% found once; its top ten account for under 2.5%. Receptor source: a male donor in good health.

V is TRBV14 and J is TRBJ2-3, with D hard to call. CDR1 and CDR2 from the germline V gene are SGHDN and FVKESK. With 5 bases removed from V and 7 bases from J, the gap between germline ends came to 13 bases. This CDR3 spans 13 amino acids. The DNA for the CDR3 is TGTGCCAGCAGCGCAACCCACGGCTATACGCAGTATTTT. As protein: CASSATHGYTQYF.

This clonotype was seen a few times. The CDR3 is CASSARQGEAFF. The CDR3, as DNA: TGTGCCAGCAGCGCAAGACAGGGTGAAGCTTTCTTT. This chain connects TRBV7-9 to TRBJ1-1; 7 bases agree with TRBD1. Germline V gene data show CDR1 as SEHNR and CDR2 as FQNEAQ (reference sequence). The CDR3 totals 12 residues. The V segment lost 5 bases and the J segment 7 bases; nucleotides outside the gene matches: 4.

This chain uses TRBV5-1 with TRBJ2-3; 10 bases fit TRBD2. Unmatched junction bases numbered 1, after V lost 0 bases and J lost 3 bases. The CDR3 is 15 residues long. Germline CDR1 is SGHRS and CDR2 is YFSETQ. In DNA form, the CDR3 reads TGCGCCAGCAGCTTGGCACTAGCGGGAACAGATACGCAGTATTTT. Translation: CASSLALAGTDTQYF.

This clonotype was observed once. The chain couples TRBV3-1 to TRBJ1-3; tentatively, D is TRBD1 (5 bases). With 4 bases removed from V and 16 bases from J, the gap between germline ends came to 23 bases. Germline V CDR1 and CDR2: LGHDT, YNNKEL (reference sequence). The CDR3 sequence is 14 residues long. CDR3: CASSPQWTSLILYF. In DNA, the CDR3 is TGTGCCAGCAGCCCCCAATGGACAAGCTTGATCCTCTATTTT.

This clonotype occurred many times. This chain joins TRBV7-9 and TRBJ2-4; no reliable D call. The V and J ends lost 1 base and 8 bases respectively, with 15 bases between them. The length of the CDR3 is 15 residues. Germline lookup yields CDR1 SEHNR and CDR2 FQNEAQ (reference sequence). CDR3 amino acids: CASSLEVGKDDIQYF. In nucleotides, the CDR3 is TGTGCCAGCAGCTTAGAAGTGGGGAAGGATGACATTCAGTACTTC.

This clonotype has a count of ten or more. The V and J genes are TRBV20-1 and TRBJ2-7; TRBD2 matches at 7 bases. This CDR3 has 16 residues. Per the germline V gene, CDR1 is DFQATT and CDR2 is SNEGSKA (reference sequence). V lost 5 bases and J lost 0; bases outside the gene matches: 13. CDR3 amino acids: CSAGGGGAGDSYEQYF. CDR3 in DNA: TGCAGTGCTGGGGGAGGCGGTGCGGGGGACTCCTACGAGCAGTACTTC.

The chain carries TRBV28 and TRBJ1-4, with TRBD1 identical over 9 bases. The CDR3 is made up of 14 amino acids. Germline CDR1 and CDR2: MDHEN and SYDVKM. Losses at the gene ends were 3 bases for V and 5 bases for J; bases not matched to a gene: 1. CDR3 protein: CASSFGQGNEKLFF. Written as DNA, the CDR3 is TGTGCCAGCAGTTTCGGACAGGGGAATGAAAAACTGTTTTTT.

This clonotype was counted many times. CDR3 sequence (DNA): TGTGCCTGGAGTGCTCTTCCTAGCGGGGCCTTGGGCACCGGGGAGCTGTTTTTT. Protein: CAWSALPSGALGTGELFF. The rearrangement uses TRBV30 and TRBJ2-2; 9 nucleotides agree with TRBD2. Germline V gene sequence: CDR1 GTSNPN, CDR2 SVGIG (reference sequence). Unmatched junction bases numbered 13, after V lost 1 base and J lost 4 bases. The length of the CDR3 is 18 residues.

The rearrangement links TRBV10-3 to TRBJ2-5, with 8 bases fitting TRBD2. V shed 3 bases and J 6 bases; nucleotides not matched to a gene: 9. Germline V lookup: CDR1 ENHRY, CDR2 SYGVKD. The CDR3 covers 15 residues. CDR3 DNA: TGTGCCATCAGTGATACGGGGGGGGGCGAGAAGACCCAGTACTTC. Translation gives CAISDTGGGEKTQYF.